The 9 T cell receptor beta chains below were found in one sample sequenced in a study of blood T cell repertoires in COVID-19. Sequencing used immunoSEQ multiplex PCR; TCRdb keeps in-frame clones, though not all of them. The table records about 240,000 clones, approximately 82% of them present only once. Material for sequencing was peripheral blood. The origin of the receptors is a man aged 25 to 45 who had recovered from COVID-19.

This clone was seen just once. The genes are TRBV11-2 and TRBJ2-3; 9 bases map to TRBD1. The CDR3 length is 16 residues. Germline V gene data show CDR1 as SGHAT and CDR2 as FQNNGV. V gave up 5 bases and J gave up 5 bases; unmatched junction bases: 11. The CDR3 sequence: CASSPRQGVAGDTQYF. The CDR3 coding sequence is TGTGCCAGCAGCCCCAGACAGGGGGTCGCTGGAGATACGCAGTATTTT.

The chain combines TRBV27 with TRBJ2-2; 9 positions agree with TRBD2. The CDR3 is 15 amino acids. Germline trimming cut 6 bases from V and 6 bases from J; bases unmatched to any gene: 8. Per the germline V gene, CDR1 is MNHEY and CDR2 is SMNVEV (reference sequence). The CDR3 nucleotides are TGTGCCAGCAGCAAGCGGGGGGTGTTCGCCGGGGAGCTGTTTTTT. This encodes CASSKRGVFAGELFF.

This clone was seen more than once but under ten times. The chain uses TRBV2 and TRBJ1-5, with D possibly being TRBD1 (5 bases). Germline lookup yields CDR1 SNHLY and CDR2 FYNNEI. The V end was cut by 6 bases, the J end by 2 bases, with 17 bases between. The CDR3 contains 16 residues. CDR3 DNA: TGTGCCAGCAGCCGAACGTCGGGGGGTGGCAATCAGCCCCAGCATTTT. This gives the protein CASSRTSGGGNQPQHF.

This clone was seen more than once but under ten times. The chain links TRBV19 to TRBJ2-3; TRBD2 matches at 16 bases. CDR1 LNHDA and CDR2 SQIVND come from the germline V gene (reference sequence). V trimming: 7 bases; J trimming: 0 bases; junction bases outside the gene matches: 4. The CDR3 sequence is 17 residues long. The CDR3 spells CASTGTSGGASTDTQYF. The CDR3 nucleotides read TGTGCCAGTACGGGGACTAGCGGGGGGGCGAGCACAGATACGCAGTATTTT.

V and J are TRBV13 and TRBJ1-1; the D is unclear. V was shortened by 2 bases and J by 1 base, with 14 bases between the two germline ends. In germline, CDR1 is PRHDT, CDR2 FYEKMQ (reference sequence). The CDR3 spans 16 residues. The DNA for the CDR3 is TGTGCCAGCAGCTTAAACTCCGGCCGGGGGAACACTGAAGCTTTCTTT. It specifies CASSLNSGRGNTEAFF.

This clone showed up just a few times. This chain uses TRBV4-1 with TRBJ2-7; 8 nucleotides agree with TRBD1. This CDR3 contains 16 residues. V dropped 4 bases and J dropped 2; count of bases not matched to a gene: 10. CDR1 is MGHRA and CDR2 is YSYEKL in the germline V gene. The CDR3 loop is CASSLRPTGAPYEQYF. DNA for the CDR3: TGCGCCAGCAGCCTTCGCCCGACAGGGGCCCCCTACGAGCAGTACTTC.

V gene TRBV12-3 or TRBV12-4 combines with J gene TRBJ1-2; D uncertain. The V end was cut by 7 bases, the J end by 7 bases, with 16 bases between. CDR3 length equals 13 residues. The CDR3 DNA follows: TGTGCCAGCAAACATCAGGATAAAGGTGGCTACACCTTC. Protein product: CASKHQDKGGYTF.

In its sample, this clone was seen once. The rearrangement joins TRBV24-1 to TRBJ2-5; 7 bases agree with TRBD1. V was clipped by 10 bases and J by 1 base; unmatched bases: 2. CDR3 length: 12 amino acids. Germline values: CDR1 KGHDR, CDR2 SFDVKD. The CDR3 DNA follows: TGTGCCACACAGGGGATCCAAGAGACCCAGTACTTC. It specifies CATQGIQETQYF.

J is TRBJ2-5 and V is TRBV5-1, with unresolved D. The CDR3 runs 14 residues. The germline V gene has CDR1 SGHRS and CDR2 YFSETQ. The V gene lost 3 bases and the J gene lost 1 base, with 10 bases spanning the gap. The CDR3 sequence: CASSSQNPQETQYF. In nucleotides, the CDR3 is TGCGCCAGCAGCTCACAGAACCCCCAAGAGACCCAGTACTTC.